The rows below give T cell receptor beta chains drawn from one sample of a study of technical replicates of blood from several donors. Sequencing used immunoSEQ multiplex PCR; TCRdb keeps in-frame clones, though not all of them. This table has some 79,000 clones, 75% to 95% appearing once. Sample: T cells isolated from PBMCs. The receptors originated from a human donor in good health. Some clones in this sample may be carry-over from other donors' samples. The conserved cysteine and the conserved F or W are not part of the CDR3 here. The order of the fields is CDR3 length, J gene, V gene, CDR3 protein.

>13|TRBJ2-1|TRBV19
ASSIGRRIDNEQF
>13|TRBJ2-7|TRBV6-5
ASSPGTSGSYEQY
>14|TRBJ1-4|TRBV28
ASSPTWGGVNEKLF
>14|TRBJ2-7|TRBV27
ASSFFSVAGAYEQY
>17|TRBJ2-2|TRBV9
ASSVVRGTSGTDTGELF
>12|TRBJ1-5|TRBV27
ASSFAGGNQPQH
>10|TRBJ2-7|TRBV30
AWSGRAYEQY
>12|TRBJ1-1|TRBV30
AWHRDREVTEAF
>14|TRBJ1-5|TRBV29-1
SPVGRDRGLDQPQH
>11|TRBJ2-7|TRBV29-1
SVHGGGSYEQY
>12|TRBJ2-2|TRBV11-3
ASSTTGVNGELF
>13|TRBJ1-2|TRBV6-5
ASSYSGTGLYGYT
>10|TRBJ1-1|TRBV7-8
ASSLADRRAF
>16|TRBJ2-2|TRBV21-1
ASSQGLAGDRDTGELF
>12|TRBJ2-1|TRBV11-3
ASSFTGSQNEQF
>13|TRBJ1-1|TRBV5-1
ASSFPGQLNTEAF
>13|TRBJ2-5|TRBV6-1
ASRTTGGLLETQY
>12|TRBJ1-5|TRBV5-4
ASSSQGSYQPQH
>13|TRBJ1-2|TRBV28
ASRATGEFGYGYT
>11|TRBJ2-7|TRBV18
ASSQGVLYEQY
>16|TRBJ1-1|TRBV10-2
ASSDPRSKQGRGTEAF
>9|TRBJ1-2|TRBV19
ASTGGYGYT
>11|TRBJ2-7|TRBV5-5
ASSLNLAYEQY
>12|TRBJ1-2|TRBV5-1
ASSPVVENYGYT
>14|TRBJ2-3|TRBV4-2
ASSQTTSGSADTQY
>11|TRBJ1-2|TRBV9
ASTSPGFSGYT
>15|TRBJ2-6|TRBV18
ASSPVGEIFGANVLT
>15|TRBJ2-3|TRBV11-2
ASSPLLAGGNTDTQY
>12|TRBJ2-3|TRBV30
ASPGTGGPDTQY